These 18 T cell receptor beta chains were all obtained from the same sample, sequenced in a study of CD8+ T cells in alopecia areata. Treatment described: oral pan-JAK inhibitor, 5-10 mg twice daily. Extraction of RNA preceded its reverse transcription into cDNA, which served as the sequencing template. The data were produced by immunoSEQ multiplex PCR, yet TCRdb's version contains in-frame clones alone and is incomplete. The sample shows approximately 180,000 clones, roughly 60% of them seen only once. The sample in question was CD4+ T cells sorted from blood, obtained at week 24, from a patient treated with tofacitinib. The receptors originated from a human donor with alopecia areata.

This clone has only a few counts. V usage is TRBV4-2 and J usage is TRBJ2-7; tentatively, D is TRBD2 (5 bases). The CDR3 runs to 13 residues. The V gene's germline CDR1 is LGHNA and CDR2 YNFKEQ. The V end lost 5 bases, the J end lost 6 bases, and 14 bases lay between the germline ends. CDR3 coding DNA: TGTGCCAGCAGCACCGAGGTGGCGGGCGAGCAGTACTTC. This encodes CASSTEVAGEQYF.

This clone has just a few counts. This CDR3 reads CASSFRLTGSGSYEQYF. Written as DNA, the CDR3 is TGTGCCAGCAGCTTCCGGCTGACAGGGTCGGGCTCCTACGAGCAGTACTTC. V gene TRBV14 combines with J gene TRBJ2-7, with TRBD1 identical over 7 bases. This CDR3 region has 17 residues. CDR1 SGHDN and CDR2 FVKESK come from the germline V gene. J lost 0 bases, V lost 5 bases, and 13 bases had no gene match.

This chain joins TRBV19 and TRBJ2-5; possibly TRBD1 for D (6 bases). This CDR3 region has 16 residues. Trimming pared 6 bases from V and 5 bases from J, leaving 22 bases between. Per the germline V gene, CDR1 is LNHDA and CDR2 is SQIVND (reference sequence). DNA for the CDR3: TGTGCCAGTAGGATCCGGGACACCTCAGCCCAGGAGACCCAGTACTTC. Its protein is CASRIRDTSAQETQYF.

This clone was recorded a few times. The rearrangement links TRBV29-1 to TRBJ1-2, with D perhaps TRBD1 (6 bases). The CDR3 consists of 13 residues. Trimming left V 4 bases short and J 4 bases short, with 13 bases between. Germline V gives CDR1 SQVTM, CDR2 ANQGSEA. Here the CDR3 reads CSVGGGQIYGYTF. CDR3 DNA sequence: TGCAGCGTTGGCGGGGGCCAGATCTATGGCTACACCTTC.

This clone was picked up a small number of times. The rearrangement links TRBV6-1 to TRBJ2-3, with D uncertain. The V end lost 9 bases, the J end lost 3 bases, and 10 bases lay between the germline ends. Looked up from germline, CDR1 is MNHNS and CDR2 is SASEGT. This CDR3 is 12 amino acids long. This CDR3 reads CASRSWTDTQYF. The CDR3 region has the DNA TGTGCCAGTCGGTCGTGGACAGATACGCAGTATTTT.

V gene TRBV7-9 combines with J gene TRBJ2-3, with 8 bases identical to TRBD2. Trimming at V came to 5 bases and at J to 1 base, leaving 8 bases not matched to a gene. This CDR3 is built from 16 residues. Germline V CDR1 and CDR2: SEHNR, FQNEAQ (reference sequence). CDR3 loop: CASSPTAGGRTDTQYF. In nucleotides, the CDR3 is TGTGCCAGCAGCCCAACGGCGGGGGGCCGCACAGATACGCAGTATTTT. Full variable domain (outside the CDR3, taken from reference TRBV7-9 and TRBJ2-3): DTGVSQNPRHKITKRGQNVTFRCDPISEHNRLYWYRQTLGQGPEFLTYFQNEAQLEKSRLLSDRFSAERPKGSFSTLEIQRTEQGDSAMYLCASSPTAGGRTDTQYFGPGTRLTVL.

This clone turned up a few times. The chain uses TRBV29-1 and TRBJ2-5; no firm D call. The CDR3 totals 13 residues. Looked up from germline, CDR1 is SQVTM and CDR2 is ANQGSEA. Trimming left V 4 bases short and J 4 bases short, with 13 bases between. The CDR3 nucleotides read TGCAGCGTTGGGCTAGTGGCCAGAGAGACCCAGTACTTC. This translates into CSVGLVARETQYF.

V usage is TRBV5-1 and J usage is TRBJ2-3; D is unclear. The CDR3 loop spans 15 amino acids. Germline CDR1 reads SGHRS; CDR2 reads YFSETQ. V lost 1 base and J 0 bases, leaving 9 bases between the germline ends. The DNA of the CDR3 is TGCGCCAGCAGCTTGTGGTCGGGTAGCACAGATACGCAGTATTTT. Encoded protein: CASSLWSGSTDTQYF.

The chain combines TRBV29-1 with TRBJ2-5, with TRBD1 matching over 10 bases. Losses at the gene ends were 6 bases for V and 0 bases for J; bases not matched to a gene: 7. There are 15 residues in the CDR3. The germline V gene encodes CDR1 SQVTM and CDR2 ANQGSEA. CDR3 bases: TGCAGCGTCCCCCCGGGACAGGGGAACCAAGAGACCCAGTACTTC. Its protein is CSVPPGQGNQETQYF.

The V call is TRBV20-1, the J call TRBJ2-1; D is uncertain. The V end lost 6 bases, the J end lost 3 bases, and 6 bases lay between the germline ends. CDR1 is DFQATT and CDR2 is SNEGSKA in the germline V gene (reference sequence). The length of the CDR3 is 11 residues. The CDR3 DNA reads as TGCAGTGCAAACAGCTACAATGAGCAGTTCTTC. This translates into CSANSYNEQFF.

CDR3 residues: CASRPGGLITEAFF. The CDR3 nucleotides are TGTGCCAGCAGGCCCGGGGGGCTCATTACTGAAGCTTTCTTT. The chain links TRBV28 to TRBJ1-1; a possible D gene is TRBD1 (6 bases). Trimming took 6 bases from V and 5 from J, leaving 16 bases between them. This CDR3 contains 14 residues. Germline-derived CDR1 and CDR2 are MDHEN and SYDVKM.

This chain's CDR3 is CASSLGRENTEAFF. The CDR3 nucleotides read TGCGCCAGCAGCTTGGGCCGGGAGAACACTGAAGCTTTCTTT. The chain couples TRBV5-1 to TRBJ1-1; D is ambiguous. Trimming took off 0 bases at V and 1 base at J, with 7 bases between the two ends. In germline, CDR1 is SGHRS, CDR2 YFSETQ. The length of the CDR3 is 14 residues.

In DNA, the CDR3 is TGTGCCTGGAGTGAAGGACGAAACACCATATATTTT. Its translation is CAWSEGRNTIYF. The gene calls are TRBV30 and TRBJ1-3, with unresolved D. This CDR3 region has 12 residues. Germline CDR1 GTSNPN, CDR2 SVGIG (reference sequence). Trimming stripped 1 base from V and 5 bases from J, with 6 bases between.

This sequence joins TRBV2 and TRBJ1-1; D unclear. V gave up 4 bases and J gave up 0 bases, with 9 bases separating them. The CDR3 contains 14 residues. Germline V lookup: CDR1 SNHLY, CDR2 FYNNEI. The CDR3 spells CASSVERVNTEAFF. DNA for the CDR3: TGTGCCAGCAGTGTGGAGAGGGTGAACACTGAAGCTTTCTTT.

This clone showed up just a few times. This sequence joins TRBV29-1 and TRBJ1-1, with 8 bases aligning to TRBD1. Germline values: CDR1 SQVTM, CDR2 ANQGSEA. The J segment lost 11 bases and the V segment lost 5 bases, leaving 16 bases of the junction unmatched. The CDR3 is 14 amino acids. DNA of the CDR3: TGCAGCGTTTTAGAGGACAGGGTCAACCCGGCGGCTTTCTTT. It yields the protein CSVLEDRVNPAAFF.

This clone has just a few counts. V gene TRBV11-2 combines with J gene TRBJ2-7; TRBD2 aligns across 7 bases. The CDR3 sequence is 13 residues long. Germline V CDR1 and CDR2: SGHAT, FQNNGV. The V and J ends lost 1 base and 3 bases, in that order; junction bases with no gene match: 0. CDR3 sequence (DNA): TGTGCCAGCAGCTTAGGCGGGGGCTACGAGCAGTACTTC. Translation gives CASSLGGGYEQYF.

This clone was seen only a few times. The V call is TRBV29-1, the J call TRBJ2-6, with a possible D match to TRBD2 (5 bases). Germline loops: CDR1 SQVTM, CDR2 ANQGSEA. V lost 6 bases and J lost 0, with 6 bases in between. This CDR3 region has 13 residues. This chain's CDR3 is CSVRDSGANVLTF. CDR3 nucleotide sequence: TGCAGCGTCCGGGACTCTGGGGCCAACGTCCTGACTTTC.

This chain joins TRBV29-1 and TRBJ1-1; tentatively, D is TRBD1 (6 bases). CDR3 size: 14 residues. CDR1 is SQVTM, CDR2 ANQGSEA, per germline. V lost 7 bases and J 0 bases, leaving 15 bases between the germline ends. The DNA of the CDR3 is TGCAGCGCCCAAGGGGGTGTAATGAACACTGAAGCTTTCTTT. This codes for CSAQGGVMNTEAFF.